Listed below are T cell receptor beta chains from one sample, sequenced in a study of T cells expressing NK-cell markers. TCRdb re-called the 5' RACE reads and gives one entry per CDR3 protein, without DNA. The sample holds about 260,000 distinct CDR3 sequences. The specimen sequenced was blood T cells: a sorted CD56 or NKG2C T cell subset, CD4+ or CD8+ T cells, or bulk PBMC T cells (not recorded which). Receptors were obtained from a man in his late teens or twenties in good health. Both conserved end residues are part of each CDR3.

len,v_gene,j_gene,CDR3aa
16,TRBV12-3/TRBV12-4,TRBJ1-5,CASSPGGAPENQPQHF
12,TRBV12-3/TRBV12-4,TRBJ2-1,CASSFGGRVSFF
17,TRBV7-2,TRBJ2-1,CASSTLWAGGPRDEQFF
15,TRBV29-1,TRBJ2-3,CSVAQLAGGGDTQYF
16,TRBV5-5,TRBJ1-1,CASSLASSQVNTEAFF
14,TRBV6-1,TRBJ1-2,CATQKDGGRVGYTF
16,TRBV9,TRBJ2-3,CASSVAGTGWGDTQYF
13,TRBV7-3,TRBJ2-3,CASSLGLTDTQYF
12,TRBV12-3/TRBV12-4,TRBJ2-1,CASSLLSYQQFF
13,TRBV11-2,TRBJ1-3,CATSRGVGNTIYF
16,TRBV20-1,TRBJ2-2,CSARDPGQVDTGELFF
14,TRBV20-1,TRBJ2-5,CSSTSGSLGETQYF
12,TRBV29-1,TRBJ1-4,CSVGRTLDELFF
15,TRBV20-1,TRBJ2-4,CSARDPGVAKNIQYF
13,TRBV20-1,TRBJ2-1,CSARDTGGNEQFF
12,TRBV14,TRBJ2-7,CASSHSAGEQYF
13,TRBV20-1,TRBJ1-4,CSARDQGWEKLFF
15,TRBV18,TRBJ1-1,CASSPSILRETEAFF
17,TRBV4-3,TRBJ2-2,CASSQDGLAGDTGELFF
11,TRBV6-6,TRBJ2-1,CASTDYNEQFF
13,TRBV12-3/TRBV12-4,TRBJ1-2,CASSPDMSYGYTF
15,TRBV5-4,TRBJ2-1,CASRLKAGSYNEQFF
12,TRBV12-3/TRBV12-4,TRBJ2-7,CASSFSSGTAEF
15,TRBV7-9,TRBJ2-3,CASSEGTWRPDTQYF
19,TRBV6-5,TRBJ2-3,CASSYLWGVGSRVTDTQYF
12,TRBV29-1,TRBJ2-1,CSVASGKNEQFF
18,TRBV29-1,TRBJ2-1,CSVARRSLRTSGSSEQFF
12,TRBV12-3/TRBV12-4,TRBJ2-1,CASSLWAGGKFF
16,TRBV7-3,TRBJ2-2,CASSTRDRANTGELFF
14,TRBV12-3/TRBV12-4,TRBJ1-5,CASSPGRPNQPQHF
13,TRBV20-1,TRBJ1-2,CSARDATNYGYTF
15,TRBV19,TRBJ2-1,CASSMGGLGYYEQFF
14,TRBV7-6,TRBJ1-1,CASSLGQDITEAFF
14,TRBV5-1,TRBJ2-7,CASKTGTEGYEQYF
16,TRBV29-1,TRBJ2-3,CSVEEGLAAGTDTQYF
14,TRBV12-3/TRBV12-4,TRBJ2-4,CASSLGAGKNIQYF
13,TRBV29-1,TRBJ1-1,CSVGGTDLREAFF
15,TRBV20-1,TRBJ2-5,CSARRPGRLQETQYF
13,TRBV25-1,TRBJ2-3,CASTDLLTYTQYF
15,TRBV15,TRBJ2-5,CATSRVGGSRETQYF
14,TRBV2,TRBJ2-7,CASTTDRGLREQYF